The 17 T cell receptor beta chains below were found in one sample sequenced in a study of blood T cell repertoires in COVID-19. TCRdb keeps only in-frame clones here, not all; method: immunoSEQ multiplex PCR. This repertoire shows about 230,000 clones, 70% to 90% found once; its top ten account for around 0.97%. Sequenced input: peripheral blood. The receptor set was obtained from a man aged 40-55 years with acute or convalescent COVID-19.

The chain combines TRBV15 with TRBJ1-1; 10 bases fit TRBD1. The CDR3 runs 15 residues. CDR1 is LNHNV, CDR2 YYDKDF, per germline (reference sequence). V was clipped by 3 bases and J by 5 bases; unmatched bases: 6. The CDR3 DNA sequence: TGTGCCACCAGCAGCTCGGGACAGGGGCGGACTGAAGCTTTCTTT. This encodes CATSSSGQGRTEAFF. The full variable domain, completed using reference TRBV15 and TRBJ1-1, is DAMVIQNPRYQVTQFGKPVTLSCSQTLNHNVMYWYQQKSSQAPKLLFHYYDKDFNNEADTPDNFQSRRPNTSFCFLDIRSPGLGDTAMYLCATSSSGQGRTEAFFGQGTRLTVV.

The rearrangement uses TRBV30 and TRBJ1-1; D remains unclear. Trimming left V 2 bases short and J 2 bases short, with 12 bases between. The CDR3 sequence is 14 residues long. Germline V gene lookup returns CDR1 GTSNPN and CDR2 SVGIG (reference sequence). The CDR3 is CAWSRGRVNTEAFF. As DNA, the CDR3 is TGTGCCTGGAGTAGAGGGAGGGTTAACACTGAAGCTTTCTTT.

The V call is TRBV7-9, the J call TRBJ1-1; maybe TRBD1 (5 bases). The CDR3 length is 15 residues. Germline-derived CDR1 and CDR2 are SEHNR and FQNEAQ (reference sequence). Trimming removed 2 bases from V and 4 bases from J, with 14 bases in between. The CDR3 DNA reads TGTGCCAGCAGCTTATTTTTCGGGGGAGCCACTGAAGCTTTCTTT. This sequence encodes CASSLFFGGATEAFF. The full variable domain, rest sourced from reference TRBV7-9 and TRBJ1-1, is DTGVSQNPRHKITKRGQNVTFRCDPISEHNRLYWYRQTLGQGPEFLTYFQNEAQLEKSRLLSDRFSAERPKGSFSTLEIQRTEQGDSAMYLCASSLFFGGATEAFFGQGTRLTVV.

The chain joins TRBV10-2 to TRBJ2-7, with TRBD2 identical over 8 bases. J lost 4 bases, V lost 6 bases, and 8 bases had no gene match. The CDR3 runs 14 residues. The germline gives CDR1 WSHSY, CDR2 SAAADI. The CDR3 coding sequence is TGCGCCAGCAGCGGGACTAGAAAGCAATACGAGCAGTACTTC. Encoded protein: CASSGTRKQYEQYF.

J is TRBJ1-1 and V is TRBV14; D remains unclear. The CDR3 contains 13 residues. V dropped 4 bases and J dropped 1 base, with 7 bases sitting between them. Germline CDR1 SGHDN, CDR2 FVKESK. The CDR3 region is CASSLTANTEAFF. The CDR3 region has the DNA TGTGCCAGCAGCCTGACTGCGAACACTGAAGCTTTCTTT.

The chain combines TRBV5-1 with TRBJ2-6; TRBD2 aligns across 10 bases. Germline V lookup: CDR1 SGHRS, CDR2 YFSETQ. CDR3 length: 15 residues. With V trimmed by 8 bases and J by 3 bases, 5 bases remained unmatched. The CDR3 DNA follows: TGCGCCAGTAGCGGGGGGACTCATGGGGCCAACGTCCTGACTTTC. Its protein product is CASSGGTHGANVLTF. The full variable domain, completed using reference TRBV5-1 and TRBJ2-6, is KAGVTQTPRYLIKTRGQQVTLSCSPISGHRSVSWYQQTPGQGLQFLFEYFSETQRNKGNFPGRFSGRQFSNSRSEMNVSTLELGDSALYLCASSGGTHGANVLTFGAGSRLTVL.

The rearrangement uses TRBV20-1 and TRBJ1-5; 7 bases line up with TRBD1. The CDR3 is 12 amino acids. With V trimmed by 3 bases and J by 8 bases, 4 bases remained unmatched. Per the germline V gene, CDR1 is DFQATT and CDR2 is SNEGSKA (reference sequence). This CDR3 is CSASDQGEPQHF. The CDR3 DNA is TGCAGTGCTAGTGATCAGGGGGAGCCCCAGCATTTT.

The J gene is TRBJ1-1, the V gene TRBV18; TRBD1 might be the D (6 bases). V gave up 6 bases and J gave up 11 bases, with 22 bases separating them. The CDR3 sequence is 14 residues long. Germline-derived CDR1 and CDR2 are KGHSH and LQKENI. CDR3 sequence reads: CASSPIQGALTAFF. The CDR3, as DNA: TGTGCCAGCTCTCCGATACAGGGAGCCCTGACGGCTTTCTTT.

This clone was observed once. The CDR3 bases are TGTGCCAGCAGTTTAACTGCGCTAGTCTATGCTGTGGCCGGGGAGCTGTTTTTT. It translates to CASSLTALVYAVAGELFF. J is TRBJ2-2 and V is TRBV27; D is undetermined. V lost 2 bases and J lost 6, with 22 bases in between. Germline values: CDR1 MNHEY, CDR2 SMNVEV (reference sequence). The CDR3 runs 18 residues.

This chain uses TRBV6-4 with TRBJ2-3; D remains ambiguous. CDR1 is MRHNA and CDR2 is SNTAGT in the germline V gene. The V end was cut by 5 bases, the J end by 0 bases, with 9 bases between. The CDR3 has 14 residues. The CDR3 region is CASSQRHSTDTQYF. The CDR3 region has the DNA TGTGCCAGCAGTCAGCGCCATAGCACAGATACGCAGTATTTT.

CDR3 DNA sequence: TGTGCCAGCAGCAGGACACAGGGATTCTATGGCTACACCTTC. Translated: CASSRTQGFYGYTF. This chain joins TRBV6-5 and TRBJ1-2, with D perhaps TRBD1 (6 bases). The length of the CDR3 is 14 residues. The V and J ends lost 6 bases and 4 bases respectively, with 15 bases between them. Germline assignment: CDR1 MNHEY and CDR2 SVGAGI.

The genes are TRBV24-1 and TRBJ1-2; 7 bases agree with TRBD1. This CDR3 has 14 amino acids. Germline CDR1 reads KGHDR; CDR2 reads SFDVKD. With 4 bases clipped from V and 8 bases from J, the junction kept 9 bases outside the gene matches. CDR3 nucleotides: TGTGCCACCAGTGACCCGACAGGGTCTAGCGGCTACACCTTC. Amino acid sequence: CATSDPTGSSGYTF.

This sequence joins TRBV9 and TRBJ1-3; weak D call: TRBD1 (5 bases). This CDR3 is built from 15 residues. Trimming cost V 4 bases and J 0 bases, with 11 bases left between them. Per germline, CDR1 SGDLS and CDR2 YYNGEE. CDR3 sequence: CASSWGGSSGNTIYF. In DNA, the CDR3 is TGTGCCAGCAGCTGGGGGGGTTCCTCTGGAAACACCATATATTTT.

This clone was recorded only once. The chain uses TRBV7-9 and TRBJ1-1, with unresolved D. Between the trimmed V and J ends, which lost 5 bases and 0 bases, there was a span of 16 bases. This CDR3 has 16 residues. The germline V gene encodes CDR1 SEHNR and CDR2 FQNEAQ (reference sequence). The CDR3 spells CASSRVPGEMNTEAFF. CDR3 DNA: TGTGCCAGCAGCCGCGTACCAGGTGAGATGAACACTGAAGCTTTCTTT.

This chain uses TRBV3-1 (or the pseudogene TRBV3-2) with TRBJ2-3; 8 bases fit TRBD2. From germline, CDR1 is LGHDT and CDR2 YNNKEL (reference sequence). V lost 10 bases, J lost 3 bases, and 9 bases stayed unmatched. The CDR3 sequence is 14 residues long. The CDR3 is CAISTGGNTDTQYF. The CDR3 nucleotides read TGTGCCATCTCAACGGGGGGGAATACAGATACGCAGTATTTT.

A remark on this clone: Other DNA sequences in this sample translate to the same CDR3. The chain is built from TRBV5-1 and TRBJ1-4; 9 bases are a match to TRBD1. CDR3 size: 15 residues. V was clipped by 0 bases and J by 5 bases; unmatched bases: 2. Germline V gene lookup returns CDR1 SGHRS and CDR2 YFSETQ. CDR3 in amino acids: CASSLAGQGNEKLFF. CDR3 nucleotides: TGCGCCAGCAGCTTGGCCGGACAGGGGAATGAAAAACTGTTTTTT.

The chain has TRBV5-1 and TRBJ1-1; D uncertain. Germline V gene data show CDR1 as SGHRS and CDR2 as YFSETQ. Trimming took off 2 bases at V and 0 bases at J, with 11 bases between the two ends. The CDR3 is made up of 15 amino acids. The CDR3 loop reads CASSFTEIMNTEAFF. CDR3 coding DNA: TGCGCCAGCAGCTTCACGGAGATCATGAACACTGAAGCTTTCTTT.